The next 4 T cell receptor beta chains were all read from a single sample in a study of T cells after posttransplantation cyclophosphamide. Produced via immunoSEQ multiplex PCR; TCRdb's table is partial and in-frame only. The repertoire holds more than 60,000 clones, with 90% to 95% as singletons. The specimen sequenced was PBMCs. The receptors come from a woman aged 30 to 39 in good health and a related stem cell transplant donor.

About this clone itself: Other DNA sequences in the sample encode the same CDR3. The chain has TRBV7-9 and TRBJ1-5; perhaps TRBD1 as D (5 bases). The V and J ends lost 3 bases and 4 bases respectively, with 13 bases between them. CDR1 is SEHNR and CDR2 is FQNEAQ in the germline V gene (reference sequence). There are 15 residues in the CDR3. DNA for the CDR3: TGTGCCAGCAGCTTGTCAGGGCAAGGAAATCAGCCCCAGCATTTT. This encodes CASSLSGQGNQPQHF.

Only one count was recorded for this clone. The chain couples TRBV21-1 to TRBJ2-7; TRBD1 was called by the table and not checked on the DNA. TRBV21-1 has pseudogene status. CDR3 length equals 17 residues. CDR3: CASSKRNTGGCSYEQYF. The DNA of the CDR3 is TGTGCCAGCAGCAAGAGGAATACAGGGGGCTGCTCCTACGAGCAGTACTTC.

The table lists this clone with a count of one. This CDR3 reads CASSSHGDYGYTF. Here the CDR3 DNA reads TGTGCCAGTAGTTCACATGGCGACTATGGCTACACCTTC. This sequence joins TRBV19 and TRBJ1-2; D not certain. Trimming took off 5 bases at V and 3 bases at J, with 10 bases between the two ends. The CDR3 is 13 amino acids. Germline lookup yields CDR1 LNHDA and CDR2 SQIVND (reference sequence).

This clone was seen just once. The chain has TRBV28 and TRBJ1-2; TRBD1 matches 7 bases. The CDR3 runs to 15 residues. Germline CDR1 and CDR2: MDHEN and SYDVKM. V trimming: 3 bases; J trimming: 1 base; junction bases outside the gene matches: 5. CDR3 amino acids: CASSFAYRGNYGYTF. In DNA form, the CDR3 reads TGTGCCAGCAGTTTCGCTTACAGGGGTAACTATGGCTACACCTTC.